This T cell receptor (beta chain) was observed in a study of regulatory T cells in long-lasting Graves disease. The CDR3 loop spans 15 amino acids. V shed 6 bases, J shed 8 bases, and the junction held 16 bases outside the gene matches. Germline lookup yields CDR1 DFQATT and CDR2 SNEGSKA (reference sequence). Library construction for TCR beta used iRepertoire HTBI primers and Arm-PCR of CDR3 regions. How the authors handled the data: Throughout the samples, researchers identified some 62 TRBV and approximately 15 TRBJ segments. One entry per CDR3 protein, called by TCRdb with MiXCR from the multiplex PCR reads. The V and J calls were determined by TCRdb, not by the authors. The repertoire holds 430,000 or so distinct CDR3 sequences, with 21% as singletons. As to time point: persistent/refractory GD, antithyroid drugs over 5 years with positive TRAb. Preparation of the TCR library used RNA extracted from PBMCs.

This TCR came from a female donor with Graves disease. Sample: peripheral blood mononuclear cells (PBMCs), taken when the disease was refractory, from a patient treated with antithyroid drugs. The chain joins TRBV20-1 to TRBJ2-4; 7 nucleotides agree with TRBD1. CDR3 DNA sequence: TGCAGTGCCAATGTCCAGGGGGAGAGCAGATACATTCAGTACTTC. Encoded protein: CSANVQGESRYIQYF.